The 18 T cell receptor beta chains given below trace back to one sample, sequenced in a study of graft-versus-host responses after intestinal transplantation. Libraries were prepared by immunoSEQ multiplex PCR; TCRdb keeps only in-frame clonotypes and omits some of them. This sample has about 10,000 clones, with over 90% found just once. The starting material was PBMCs, obtained around 40 days after intestinal transplantation. The origin of the receptors is a human patient who received an intestinal transplant, so some T cells may come from the graft donor.

The table lists this clone with a count of one. The CDR3: CASSLGVGSNQPQHF. CDR3 nucleotide sequence: TGTGCCAGCAGCTTAGGGGTCGGTAGCAATCAGCCCCAGCATTTT. The chain combines TRBV13 with TRBJ1-5; the D is unclear. This CDR3 region has 15 residues. Germline V CDR1 and CDR2: PRHDT, FYEKMQ (reference sequence). V gave up 0 bases and J gave up 0 bases, with 6 bases separating them.

This chain connects TRBV6-1 to TRBJ1-6, with D tentatively TRBD1 (6 bases). V was shortened by 7 bases and J by 3 bases, with 13 bases between the two germline ends. Germline V gene data show CDR1 as MNHNS and CDR2 as SASEGT. The CDR3 consists of 15 residues. Here the CDR3 DNA reads TGTGCCAGCACTATCCGGGACAACTATAATTCACCCCTCCACTTT. Residues: CASTIRDNYNSPLHF.

Written as DNA, the CDR3 is TGTGCCAGCAGCATCAATCCCTACGAGCAGTACTTC. It is translated as CASSINPYEQYF. This chain joins TRBV5-6 and TRBJ2-7; no reliable D call. From germline, CDR1 is SGHDT and CDR2 YYEEEE. Trimming took off 4 bases at V and 2 bases at J, with 7 bases between the two ends. This CDR3 comprises 12 residues.

V is TRBV28 and J is TRBJ2-1; D uncertain. The CDR3 is 13 amino acids. The germline V gene has CDR1 MDHEN and CDR2 SYDVKM. The germline V and J ends were trimmed by 6 bases and 4 bases, with 10 bases remaining between them. CDR3: CASRAFQYNEQFF. In DNA form, the CDR3 reads TGTGCCAGCAGAGCGTTCCAGTACAATGAGCAGTTCTTC.

The gene calls are TRBV9 and TRBJ1-1, with 11 bases lining up with TRBD1. The germline V gene has CDR1 SGDLS and CDR2 YYNGEE. V was clipped by 3 bases and J by 5 bases; unmatched bases: 3. This CDR3 has 14 residues. CDR3 protein: CASSAGDRGTEAFF. The CDR3 DNA reads as TGTGCCAGCAGCGCGGGGGACAGGGGGACTGAAGCTTTCTTT.

The chain joins TRBV2 to TRBJ1-1, with 7 bases that match TRBD1. V lost 6 bases and J lost 7; bases outside the gene matches: 2. In germline, CDR1 is SNHLY, CDR2 FYNNEI. There are 11 residues in the CDR3. This CDR3 reads CASRGTDEAFF. The CDR3 coding sequence is TGTGCCAGCAGAGGGACAGATGAAGCTTTCTTT. The full variable domain, in which reference TRBV2 and TRBJ1-1 provide the parts outside the CDR3, is EPEVTQTPSHQVTQMGQEVILRCVPISNHLYFYWYRQILGQKVEFLVSFYNNEISEKSEIFDDQFSVERPDGSNFTLKIRSTKLEDSAMYFCASRGTDEAFFGQGTRLTVV.

This sequence joins TRBV7-9 and TRBJ2-2; 9 bases are shared with TRBD1. Germline V lookup: CDR1 SEHNR, CDR2 FQNEAQ (reference sequence). V lost 5 bases to trimming and J lost 5 bases; unmatched junction nucleotides: 9. This CDR3 comprises 16 residues. The DNA of the CDR3 is TGTGCCAGCAGCCAACAGACAGGGGGATCTACCGGGGAGCTGTTTTTT. Its translation: CASSQQTGGSTGELFF.

This chain joins TRBV7-8 and TRBJ1-1, with a weak D call TRBD1 (5 bases). This CDR3 is built from 14 residues. CDR1 and CDR2 from the germline V gene are SGHVS and FQNEAQ. With 1 base removed from V and 4 bases from J, the gap between germline ends came to 10 bases. The CDR3 is CASSLVGGGTEAFF. The CDR3 nucleotides read TGTGCCAGCAGCTTAGTGGGGGGGGGCACTGAAGCTTTCTTT.

With regard to this clone: One end of the junction varies from germline; a read error may be responsible. The chain has TRBV4-1 and TRBJ2-5; no definite D call. Germline CDR1 is MGHRA and CDR2 is YSYEKL. This CDR3 spans 14 amino acids. The chain's CDR3 is CTSSQEGVGETQYF. CDR3 sequence (DNA): TGCACCAGCAGCCAAGAAGGCGTGGGGGAGACCCAGTACTTC.

The rearrangement links TRBV27 to TRBJ1-6; 7 positions agree with TRBD1. Germline CDR1 reads MNHEY; CDR2 reads SMNVEV (reference sequence). This CDR3 has 18 residues. Germline trimming cut 3 bases from V and 7 bases from J; bases unmatched to any gene: 15. DNA for the CDR3: TGTGCCAGCAGTTTTCGACCGAACAGGGGACTCTGGAATTCACCCCTCCACTTT. Amino acid sequence: CASSFRPNRGLWNSPLHF.

The J gene is TRBJ1-4, the V gene TRBV9; the D is unclear. From germline, CDR1 is SGDLS and CDR2 YYNGEE. Between the trimmed V and J ends, which lost 3 bases and 7 bases, there was a span of 10 bases. The CDR3 consists of 13 residues. The CDR3 protein is CASSAWGGEKLFF. The CDR3 DNA reads TGTGCCAGCAGCGCCTGGGGTGGTGAAAAACTGTTTTTT.

The chain employs TRBV4-1 and TRBJ1-3; no definite D call. Germline V lookup: CDR1 MGHRA, CDR2 YSYEKL. The CDR3 contains 15 residues. V was pared by 2 bases and J by 0 bases, with 8 bases between. The CDR3: CASSQLKSSGNTIYF. For the CDR3, the DNA is TGCGCCAGCAGCCAACTCAAGAGCTCTGGAAACACCATATATTTT.

This chain uses TRBV6-6 with TRBJ2-1; tentative D call: TRBD2 (6 bases). V lost 7 bases to trimming and J lost 8 bases, with 21 bases between them. Germline V gene sequence: CDR1 MNHNY, CDR2 SVGAGI (reference sequence). This CDR3 region has 15 residues. DNA of the CDR3: TGTGCCAGCAAAACGGGGGACTCCGCCTCACATGAGCAGTTCTTC. This translates into CASKTGDSASHEQFF.

V and J are TRBV6-5 and TRBJ1-1; TRBD1 agrees at 7 bases. J was trimmed by 1 base and V by 6 bases; bases with no gene match: 5. Looked up from germline, CDR1 is MNHEY and CDR2 is SVGAGI. This CDR3 has 14 amino acids. CDR3 loop: CASRRGQTNTEAFF. For the CDR3, the DNA is TGTGCCAGCAGGCGGGGACAGACGAACACTGAAGCTTTCTTT.

The rearrangement joins TRBV5-6 to TRBJ2-3; 8 bases align to TRBD1. The CDR3 sequence is 17 residues long. The germline V gene encodes CDR1 SGHDT and CDR2 YYEEEE. J lost 5 bases, V lost 0 bases, and 11 bases had no gene match. The CDR3 nucleotides are TGTGCCAGCAGCTTGGTCGGCGGCCAGGGGGCGGGAGATACGCAGTATTTT. Protein: CASSLVGGQGAGDTQYF.

V is TRBV18 and J is TRBJ1-5; no firm D call. CDR3 length: 12 amino acids. CDR1 KGHSH and CDR2 LQKENI come from the germline V gene. V lost 0 bases to trimming and J lost 6 bases, with 3 bases between them. The CDR3 sequence: CASSPPGQPQHF. The DNA of the CDR3 is TGTGCCAGCTCACCACCAGGTCAGCCCCAGCATTTT.

The sample holds a few counts of this clone. The V gene is TRBV4-1, the J gene TRBJ1-3, with TRBD1 as a possible D gene (5 bases). Per germline, CDR1 MGHRA and CDR2 YSYEKL. V gave up 0 bases and J gave up 3 bases, with 9 bases separating them. The CDR3 consists of 15 residues. CDR3 amino acids: CASSQEQGGGNTIYF. The CDR3 DNA follows: TGCGCCAGCAGCCAAGAGCAGGGAGGTGGAAACACCATATATTTT.

In this sample, this clone turned up a few times. CDR3 DNA sequence: TGTGCCAGTAGTATGGGGTACGGTTCACCCCTCCACTTT. It specifies CASSMGYGSPLHF. The chain recombines TRBV19 with TRBJ1-6; D not resolved. Germline-derived CDR1 and CDR2 are LNHDA and SQIVND (reference sequence). V was pared by 3 bases and J by 9 bases, with 9 bases between. CDR3 length equals 13 residues. The entire variable domain, with the rest obtained from reference TRBV19 and TRBJ1-6, is as follows: DGGITQSPKYLFRKEGQNVTLSCEQNLNHDAMYWYRQDPGQGLRLIYYSQIVNDFQKGDIAEGYSVSREKKESFPLTVTSAQKNPTAFYLCASSMGYGSPLHFGNGTRLTVT.